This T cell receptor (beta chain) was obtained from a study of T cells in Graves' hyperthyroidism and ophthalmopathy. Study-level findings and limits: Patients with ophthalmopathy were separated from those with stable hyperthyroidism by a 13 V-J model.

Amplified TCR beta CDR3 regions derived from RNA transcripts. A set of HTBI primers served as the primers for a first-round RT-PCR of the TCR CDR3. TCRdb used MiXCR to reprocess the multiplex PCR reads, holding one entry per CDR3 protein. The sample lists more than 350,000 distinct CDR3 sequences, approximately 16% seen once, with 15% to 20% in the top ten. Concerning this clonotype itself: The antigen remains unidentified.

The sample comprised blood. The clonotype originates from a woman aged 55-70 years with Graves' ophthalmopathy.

CDR3 amino acids: CASSYFPDRAYEQYF. The CDR3 coding sequence is TGTGCCAGCAGTTACTTCCCGGACAGGGCATACGAGCAGTACTTC. The chain carries TRBV6-5 and TRBJ2-7; 8 bases agree with TRBD1. Per the germline V gene, CDR1 is MNHEY and CDR2 is SVGAGI. The junction had 6 bases not matched to a gene; V was cut back by 1 base and J by 4 bases. The CDR3 spans 15 residues.